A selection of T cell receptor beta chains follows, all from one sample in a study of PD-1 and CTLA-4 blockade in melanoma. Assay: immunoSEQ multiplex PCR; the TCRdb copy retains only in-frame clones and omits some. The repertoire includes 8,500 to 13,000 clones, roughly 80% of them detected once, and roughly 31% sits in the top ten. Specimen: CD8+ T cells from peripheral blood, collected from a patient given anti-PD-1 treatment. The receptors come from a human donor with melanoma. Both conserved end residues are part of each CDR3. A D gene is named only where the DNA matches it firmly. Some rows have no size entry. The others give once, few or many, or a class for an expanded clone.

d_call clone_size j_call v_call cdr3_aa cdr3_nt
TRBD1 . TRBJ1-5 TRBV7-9 CASSSNSGTGVNSNQPQHF TGTGCCAGCAGCTCTAACTCCGGGACAGGCGTTAATAGCAATCAGCCCCAGCATTTT
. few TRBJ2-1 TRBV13 CASSRGPNNEQFF TGTGCCAGCAGCCGCGGACCCAACAATGAGCAGTTCTTC
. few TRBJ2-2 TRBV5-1 CASSPHKRTNTGELFF TGCGCCAGCAGCCCCCATAAGCGGACGAACACCGGGGAGCTGTTTTTT
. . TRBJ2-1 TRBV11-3 CASSLLRVEQFF TGTGCCAGCAGCCTCCTCAGGGTTGAGCAGTTCTTC
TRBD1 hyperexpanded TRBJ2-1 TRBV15 CATSSASGTDTFF TGTGCCACCAGCAGCGCTTCCGGGACAGACACGTTCTTC
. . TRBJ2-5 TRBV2 CASRLLGGETQYF TGTGCCAGCAGATTACTAGGGGGGGAGACCCAGTACTTC
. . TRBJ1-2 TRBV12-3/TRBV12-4 CATRLGGDGYTF TGTGCCACTCGGTTAGGGGGAGACGGCTACACCTTC
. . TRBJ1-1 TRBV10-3 CAISESTEAFF TGTGCCATCAGTGAGAGCACTGAAGCTTTCTTT
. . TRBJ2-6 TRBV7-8 CASSLRAGVSGANVLTF TGTGCCAGCAGCTTGCGGGCTGGGGTCTCTGGGGCCAACGTCCTGACTTTC
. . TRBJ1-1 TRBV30 CAWRGTLNTEAFF TGTGCCTGGAGAGGGACGTTGAACACTGAAGCTTTCTTT
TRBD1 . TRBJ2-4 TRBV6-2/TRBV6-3 CASSYRDSINIQYF TGTGCCAGCAGTTACCGGGACAGTATAAACATTCAGTACTTC
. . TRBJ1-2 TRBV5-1 CASSLFAGNYGYTF TGCGCCAGCAGCTTGTTTGCGGGAAACTATGGCTACACCTTC
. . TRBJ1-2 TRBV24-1 CATSKGQDYGYTF TGTGCCACCAGTAAAGGACAAGACTATGGCTACACCTTC
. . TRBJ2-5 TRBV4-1 CASRQASTAERETQYF TGCGCCAGCAGGCAGGCTTCTACAGCTGAGCGGGAGACCCAGTACTTC
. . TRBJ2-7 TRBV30 CAWSVVVVGEQYF TGTGCCTGGAGTGTAGTAGTAGTGGGGGAGCAGTACTTC
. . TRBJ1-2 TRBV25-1 CASSDLRGGDGYTF TGTGCCAGCAGTGATCTGAGAGGGGGGGATGGCTACACCTTC
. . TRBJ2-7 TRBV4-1 CASSLGGSYEQYF TGCGCCAGCAGCCTCGGGGGCTCCTACGAGCAGTACTTC
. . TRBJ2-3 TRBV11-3 CASSLGDLSDTQYF TGTGCCAGCAGCTTGGGGGACTTGTCAGATACGCAGTATTTT
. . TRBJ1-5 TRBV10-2 CASSEYITNQPQHF TGCGCCAGCAGTGAGTACATTACTAATCAGCCCCAGCATTTT
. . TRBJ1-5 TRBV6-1 CASSEALVQPQHF TGTGCCAGCAGTGAAGCGCTCGTACAGCCCCAGCATTTT
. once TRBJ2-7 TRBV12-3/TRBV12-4 CASGGGGGLWQYF TGTGCCAGCGGCGGCGGGGGCGGATTATGGCAGTACTTC
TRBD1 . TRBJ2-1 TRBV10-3 CATRDRGQNEQFF TGTGCCACGCGGGACAGGGGGCAAAATGAGCAGTTCTTC
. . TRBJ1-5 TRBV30 CAWGPDRSYQPQHF TGTGCCTGGGGTCCCGACAGGAGTTATCAGCCCCAGCATTTT
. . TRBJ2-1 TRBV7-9 CASSPPGSGDYNEQFF TGTGCCAGCAGCCCCCCGGGTTCGGGAGACTACAATGAGCAGTTCTTC
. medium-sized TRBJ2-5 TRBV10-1 CASSESGVEETQYF TGCGCCAGCAGTGAGTCGGGCGTCGAGGAGACCCAGTACTTC
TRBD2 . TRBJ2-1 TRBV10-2 CASSVSGGYSTKFNEQFF TGCGCCAGCAGTGTTAGCGGGGGGTACTCTACGAAGTTTAATGAGCAGTTCTTC
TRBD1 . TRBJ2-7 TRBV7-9 CASSSIDRGYFEQYF TGTGCCAGCAGCTCAATAGACAGGGGCTATTTCGAGCAGTACTTC
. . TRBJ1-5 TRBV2 CASRANQPQHF TGTGCCAGCAGGGCCAATCAGCCCCAGCATTTT
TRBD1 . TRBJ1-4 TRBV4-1 CASRTGTGSGSNEKLFF TGCGCCAGCAGGACCGGGACAGGCTCCGGATCGAATGAAAAACTGTTTTTT
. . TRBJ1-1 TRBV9 CASSVDYYGNTEAFF TGTGCCAGCAGCGTGGACTACTACGGGAACACTGAAGCTTTCTTT
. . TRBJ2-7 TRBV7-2 CASSFSGRRQYF TGTGCCAGCAGCTTCTCCGGGCGCAGGCAGTACTTC
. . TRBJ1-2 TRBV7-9 CASSVGGDYTF TGTGCCAGCAGCGTAGGGGGGGACTACACCTTC
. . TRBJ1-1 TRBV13 CASSPVGGTEAFF TGTGCCAGCAGCCCTGTGGGGGGCACTGAAGCTTTCTTT